The 20 T cell receptor beta chains below were found in one sample sequenced in a study of blood T cell repertoires in COVID-19. The protocol was immunoSEQ multiplex PCR, while the TCRdb copy is restricted to in-frame clones and leaves out a portion. The data show fewer than 250,000 clones, approximately 88% seen once. The sequencing sample was made of PBMCs or T cells enriched from blood (not recorded which). Receptors were obtained from a woman younger than 30 who had recovered from COVID-19.

The chain is built from TRBV5-1 and TRBJ1-2; D is perhaps TRBD1 (6 bases). The germline gives CDR1 SGHRS, CDR2 YFSETQ. This CDR3 is built from 15 residues. V was cut by 0 bases and J by 4 bases, with 13 bases left in between. The CDR3 bases are TGCGCCAGCAGCTTGGCGGGGGGCCGTAGCTATGGCTACACCTTC. It is translated as CASSLAGGRSYGYTF.

The J gene is TRBJ1-1, the V gene TRBV2; D possibly corresponds to TRBD1 (6 bases). Trimming stripped 7 bases from V and 0 bases from J, with 12 bases between. From germline, CDR1 is SNHLY and CDR2 FYNNEI. The CDR3 loop spans 14 amino acids. Here the CDR3 reads CASTEDSMNTEAFF. The CDR3 bases are TGTGCCAGCACCGAGGACAGCATGAACACTGAAGCTTTCTTT.

The genes are TRBV14 and TRBJ2-5; maybe TRBD1 (5 bases). Germline values: CDR1 SGHDN, CDR2 FVKESK. The CDR3 extends over 13 amino acids. Trimming shortened V by 5 bases and J by 4 bases, and 11 bases separated the two germline ends. The CDR3 region is CASSEQVIETQYF. The CDR3 bases are TGTGCCAGCAGCGAACAGGTTATAGAGACCCAGTACTTC.

V and J are TRBV29-1 and TRBJ1-2; 7 nucleotides agree with TRBD1. Germline CDR1 is SQVTM and CDR2 is ANQGSEA. Trimming at V came to 4 bases and at J to 5 bases, leaving 13 bases not matched to a gene. This CDR3 spans 15 amino acids. The CDR3 sequence: CSVGVGQGVRYGYTF. The CDR3 DNA is TGCAGCGTTGGAGTTGGGCAGGGGGTCAGATATGGCTACACCTTC.

For the CDR3, the DNA is TGTGCCAGCCAGGACACGAACAATGAAAAACTGTTTTTT. As protein: CASQDTNNEKLFF. The rearrangement joins TRBV6-5 to TRBJ1-4; a weak D match, TRBD1 (5 bases). The germline V gene has CDR1 MNHEY and CDR2 SVGAGI. CDR3 length: 13 residues. V was cut by 8 bases and J by 5 bases, with 12 bases left in between.

The rearrangement uses TRBV21-1 and TRBJ1-2. TRBV21-1 is listed as a pseudogene. The CDR3 extends over 14 amino acids. The CDR3 here is CASSKEEGQNGYTF. Here the CDR3 DNA reads TGTGCCAGCAGCAAAGAGGAGGGGCAAAATGGCTACACCTTC.

The chain joins TRBV5-1 to TRBJ2-3, with 7 positions matching TRBD2. The CDR3 extends over 15 amino acids. J gave up 0 bases and V 3 bases, and 4 bases lay outside the gene matches. The germline gives CDR1 SGHRS, CDR2 YFSETQ. CDR3 in DNA: TGCGCCAGCAGCTACGGACTAGTGAGCACAGATACGCAGTATTTT. Encoded protein: CASSYGLVSTDTQYF.

The chain couples TRBV5-6 to TRBJ1-2; possible D gene TRBD1, 6 bases. Germline lookup yields CDR1 SGHDT and CDR2 YYEEEE. The CDR3 consists of 15 residues. Between the trimmed V and J ends, which lost 2 bases and 4 bases, there was a span of 15 bases. The DNA for the CDR3 is TGTGCCAGCAGCTTCTTGGGGGCAGGGAGCTATGGCTACACCTTC. It yields the protein CASSFLGAGSYGYTF. The full variable domain, with the rest looked up from reference TRBV5-6 and TRBJ1-2, is DAGVTQSPTHLIKTRGQQVTLRCSPKSGHDTVSWYQQALGQGPQFIFQYYEEEERQRGNFPDRFSGHQFPNYSSELNVNALLLGDSALYLCASSFLGAGSYGYTFGSGTRLTVV.

This clone occurred once. The rearrangement joins TRBV27 to TRBJ2-2, with D tentatively TRBD1 (5 bases). V lost 6 bases and J 8 bases, leaving 10 bases between the germline ends. CDR1 MNHEY and CDR2 SMNVEV come from the germline V gene (reference sequence). This CDR3 has 12 residues. CDR3 DNA: TGTGCCAGCAGAAAGCAGGGAGGGGAGCTGTTTTTT. This encodes CASRKQGGELFF.

This clone was found once. This chain uses TRBV5-1 with TRBJ1-1; perhaps TRBD1 as D (5 bases). Trimming stripped 0 bases from V and 6 bases from J, with 12 bases between. Germline V gene sequence: CDR1 SGHRS, CDR2 YFSETQ. The CDR3 covers 14 residues. In DNA form, the CDR3 reads TGCGCCAGCAGCTTGGCGCAGGGAGGGGCTGAAGCTTTCTTT. Encoded protein: CASSLAQGGAEAFF.

CDR3 sequence reads: CASSPGPGVYGYTF. CDR3 bases: TGTGCCAGCAGCCCGGGACCGGGAGTATATGGCTACACCTTC. This chain connects TRBV6-5 to TRBJ1-2; possibly TRBD1 for D (5 bases). Germline V lookup: CDR1 MNHEY, CDR2 SVGAGI. There are 14 residues in the CDR3. V was cut by 6 bases and J by 5 bases, with 16 bases left in between.

V and J are TRBV18 and TRBJ2-7; weak D call: TRBD2 (7 bases). CDR3 length: 15 residues. CDR1 KGHSH and CDR2 LQKENI come from the germline V gene. Between the trimmed V and J ends, which lost 3 bases and 2 bases, there was a span of 14 bases. The CDR3 loop is CASSPGRGAPYEQYF. CDR3 sequence (DNA): TGTGCCAGCTCACCGGGACGGGGGGCCCCCTACGAGCAGTACTTC.

CDR3 nucleotide sequence: TGTGCCAGCAGCCGCTGGCCCACAACCGGGACAGTGAACACTGAAGCTTTCTTT. Protein sequence: CASSRWPTTGTVNTEAFF. V gene TRBV3-1 (or the pseudogene TRBV3-2) combines with J gene TRBJ1-1, with 7 positions matching TRBD1. Germline loops: CDR1 LGHDT, CDR2 YNNKEL (reference sequence). The CDR3 extends over 18 amino acids. Trimming removed 4 bases from V and 0 bases from J; junction bases left unmatched: 14.

The gene calls are TRBV19 and TRBJ1-1; possibly TRBD1 for D (6 bases). Germline assignment: CDR1 LNHDA and CDR2 SQIVND (reference sequence). Trimming stripped 3 bases from V and 6 bases from J, with 11 bases between. The length of the CDR3 is 13 residues. CDR3 in DNA: TGTGCCAGTAGTATGGGGCAGGGGTCTGAAGCTTTCTTT. The encoded protein is CASSMGQGSEAFF.

The chain recombines TRBV4-2 with TRBJ2-1, with 10 bases aligning to TRBD2. V trimming: 8 bases; J trimming: 7 bases; junction bases outside the gene matches: 14. Per germline, CDR1 LGHNA and CDR2 YNFKEQ. The CDR3 has 16 amino acids. The CDR3 nucleotides read TGTGCCAGCCATGACGGAGGTAGCGGGGGGAGGAATGAGCAGTTCTTC. Translated: CASHDGGSGGRNEQFF.

The chain combines TRBV6-2 or TRBV6-3 with TRBJ1-2; D may be TRBD1 (6 bases). Looked up from germline, CDR1 is MNHEY and CDR2 is SVGEGT. The CDR3 sequence is 13 residues long. Trimming removed 5 bases from V and 5 bases from J, with 12 bases in between. The CDR3 here is CASSRGHGYGYTF. The CDR3 DNA is TGTGCCAGCAGTAGGGGACATGGGTATGGCTACACCTTC.

This chain uses TRBV5-1 with TRBJ1-4, with a tentative D call TRBD1 (6 bases). This CDR3 comprises 15 residues. CDR1 and CDR2 from the germline V gene are SGHRS and YFSETQ. Deletions cut 3 bases from V and 4 bases from J, with 13 bases between. The CDR3 bases are TGCGCCAGCAGCTGGGGGCAGGTCGGTAATGAAAAACTGTTTTTT. Residues: CASSWGQVGNEKLFF.

This chain joins TRBV4-1 and TRBJ2-1, with D maybe TRBD2 (6 bases). V dropped 4 bases and J dropped 7 bases, with 14 bases sitting between them. This CDR3 has 14 residues. The germline V gene has CDR1 MGHRA and CDR2 YSYEKL. CDR3 nucleotide sequence: TGCGCCAGCAGCCCCTCCCCGGGGAGGAATGAGCAGTTCTTC. Amino acid sequence: CASSPSPGRNEQFF.

This clone has only one observation. The chain combines TRBV10-1 with TRBJ2-2; tentatively, D is TRBD1 (6 bases). Deletions cut 0 bases from V and 5 bases from J, with 13 bases between. CDR3 size: 16 residues. Per germline, CDR1 WNHNN and CDR2 SYGVQD (reference sequence). The DNA for the CDR3 is TGCGCCAGCAGTGAGTCGATGGGGGCAACAACCGGGGAGCTGTTTTTT. This translates into CASSESMGATTGELFF.

The V gene is TRBV11-1, the J gene TRBJ2-7; TRBD2 matches at 10 bases. V dropped 6 bases and J dropped 1; count of bases not matched to a gene: 6. The CDR3 is 15 amino acids. Germline V gives CDR1 SGHAT, CDR2 FQDESV (reference sequence). The CDR3 nucleotides read TGTGCCAGCAGTCCTCTAGCGGGGGTGTCCTACGAGCAGTACTTC. This sequence encodes CASSPLAGVSYEQYF.